Shown below are 18 T cell receptor beta chains from a single sample sequenced in a study of cytomegalovirus exposure and HLA in healthy donors. This PCR relied on a set of 60 Vbeta primers and 13 Jbeta primers. TCRdb keeps only in-frame clones here, not all; method: immunoSEQ multiplex PCR. The sample holds about 180,000 clones; more than 60% are singletons and the top ten take about 4%. The material sequenced was PBMCs. All receptors come from a woman aged 55-69 years in good health and CMV-seropositive.

V gene TRBV7-9 combines with J gene TRBJ1-5; 8 bases line up with TRBD1. Trimming removed 5 bases from V and 2 bases from J; junction bases left unmatched: 2. Germline V gene lookup returns CDR1 SEHNR and CDR2 FQNEAQ (reference sequence). This CDR3 has 14 residues. Here the CDR3 DNA reads TGTGCCAGCAGCGGACAGGGAGGCAATCAGCCCCAGCATTTT. This encodes CASSGQGGNQPQHF.

The chain employs TRBV5-8 and TRBJ1-5, with TRBD1 identical over 7 bases. CDR3 length equals 16 residues. J lost 2 bases, V lost 4 bases, and 9 bases had no gene match. Germline-derived CDR1 and CDR2 are SGHTS and YDEGEE. The CDR3 is CASSLEGGVGNQPQHF. DNA for the CDR3: TGTGCCAGCAGCCTGGAAGGGGGCGTTGGCAATCAGCCCCAGCATTTT.

This clone was observed a handful of times. V gene TRBV10-2 combines with J gene TRBJ2-1; a weak D match, TRBD2 (6 bases). CDR3 size: 18 residues. Germline lookup yields CDR1 WSHSY and CDR2 SAAADI. The V and J ends lost 0 bases and 4 bases respectively, with 19 bases between them. This CDR3 is CASSESISATSPYNEQFF. CDR3 nucleotides: TGCGCCAGCAGTGAGTCGATATCAGCGACTAGTCCTTACAATGAGCAGTTCTTC.

This clone was seen more than once but under ten times. V is TRBV2 and J is TRBJ1-5, with D perhaps TRBD1 (6 bases). Germline V gene lookup returns CDR1 SNHLY and CDR2 FYNNEI. The CDR3 has 13 residues. V shed 7 bases and J shed 3 bases, with 10 bases lying between them. The CDR3 DNA follows: TGTGCCAGCACGCACAGGGACAATCAGCCCCAGCATTTT. Translated, it gives CASTHRDNQPQHF.

The rearrangement uses TRBV7-7 and TRBJ2-3, with D unresolved. Germline V gives CDR1 SSHAT, CDR2 FNYEAQ (reference sequence). The length of the CDR3 is 18 residues. V was cut by 2 bases and J by 4 bases, with 22 bases left in between. The DNA for the CDR3 is TGTGCCAGCAGCTTATCCCCCGCGAGCTCGTCCAAGTCAGATACGCAGTATTTT. Protein product: CASSLSPASSSKSDTQYF.

The J gene is TRBJ1-1, the V gene TRBV7-2; 7 nucleotides agree with TRBD1. The CDR3 spans 15 residues. Germline assignment: CDR1 SGHTA and CDR2 FQGNSA. V shed 5 bases and J 0 bases; nucleotides not matched to a gene: 6. The CDR3 DNA is TGTGCCAGCAGCCCTCGGGGACAGATGAACACTGAAGCTTTCTTT. Translation gives CASSPRGQMNTEAFF. The full variable domain, completed using reference TRBV7-2 and TRBJ1-1, is GAGVSQSPSNKVTEKGKDVELRCDPISGHTALYWYRQSLGQGLEFLIYFQGNSAPDKSGLPSDRFSAERTGGSVSTLTIQRTQQEDSAVYLCASSPRGQMNTEAFFGQGTRLTVV.

In its sample, this clone was seen a few times. The genes are TRBV5-6 and TRBJ1-5; 10 nucleotides line up with TRBD1. CDR3 size: 18 residues. Trimming at V came to 3 bases and at J to 4 bases, leaving 13 bases not matched to a gene. Per germline, CDR1 SGHDT and CDR2 YYEEEE. This CDR3 reads CASSWGPGQGLNNQPQHF. Written as DNA, the CDR3 is TGTGCCAGCAGCTGGGGCCCGGGACAGGGGCTCAATAATCAGCCCCAGCATTTT.

This chain connects TRBV11-2 to TRBJ1-5, with D unresolved. The V gene lost 0 bases and the J gene lost 4 bases, with 10 bases spanning the gap. There are 15 residues in the CDR3. Per the germline V gene, CDR1 is SGHAT and CDR2 is FQNNGV. As DNA, the CDR3 is TGTGCCAGCAGCTTAGATCTCACCCGGAATCAGCCCCAGCATTTT. It translates to CASSLDLTRNQPQHF.

V usage is TRBV2 and J usage is TRBJ1-5; possibly TRBD1 for D (6 bases). This CDR3 spans 15 amino acids. Germline CDR1 SNHLY, CDR2 FYNNEI. The V end lost 5 bases, the J end lost 1 base, and 12 bases lay between the germline ends. DNA of the CDR3: TGTGCCAGCAGTACCCAGGGGCTGAGCAATCAGCCCCAGCATTTT. Its translation is CASSTQGLSNQPQHF.

V is TRBV7-8 and J is TRBJ2-7; unclear D gene. V lost 2 bases and J lost 3, with 8 bases in between. The germline gives CDR1 SGHVS, CDR2 FQNEAQ. This CDR3 contains 13 residues. The chain's CDR3 is CASSLRSLYEQYF. CDR3 nucleotides: TGTGCCAGCAGCTTACGCAGTCTCTACGAGCAGTACTTC.

This chain joins TRBV5-1 and TRBJ2-2, with D possibly matching TRBD1 (6 bases). From germline, CDR1 is SGHRS and CDR2 YFSETQ. Trimming took 4 bases from V and 0 from J, leaving 10 bases between them. This CDR3 spans 15 amino acids. DNA of the CDR3: TGCGCCAGCAGCCGGAGGACAGCGAACACCGGGGAGCTGTTTTTT. Translating gives CASSRRTANTGELFF.

The genes are TRBV19 and TRBJ2-1, with a weak D call TRBD2 (6 bases). Germline CDR1 reads LNHDA; CDR2 reads SQIVND (reference sequence). Trimming removed 5 bases at V and 8 bases at J, with 13 bases between. The CDR3 has 13 residues. CDR3 in amino acids: CASSAPPGDEQFF. CDR3 in DNA: TGTGCCAGTAGTGCTCCTCCGGGAGATGAGCAGTTCTTC.

This sequence joins TRBV7-9 and TRBJ2-2; D may be TRBD2 (5 bases). Germline values: CDR1 SEHNR, CDR2 FQNEAQ (reference sequence). The germline V and J ends were trimmed by 1 base and 3 bases, with 6 bases remaining between them. The CDR3 consists of 14 residues. CDR3 DNA sequence: TGTGCCAGCAGCTTAGGCGGGTACACCGGGGAGCTGTTTTTT. Translation gives CASSLGGYTGELFF.

The V and J genes are TRBV28 and TRBJ1-2; 8 bases align to TRBD1. This CDR3 contains 12 residues. V gave up 7 bases and J gave up 8 bases; unmatched junction bases: 6. Per germline, CDR1 MDHEN and CDR2 SYDVKM. In DNA form, the CDR3 reads TGTGCCAGCACTCAGGGGGCGCGGGGCTACACCTTC. Protein product: CASTQGARGYTF.

The genes are TRBV4-1 and TRBJ2-1, with 10 positions matching TRBD1. The CDR3 runs to 16 residues. Germline lookup yields CDR1 MGHRA and CDR2 YSYEKL. With 5 bases clipped from V and 5 bases from J, the junction kept 9 bases outside the gene matches. The CDR3 is CASSYPGTGVDNEQFF. In DNA, the CDR3 is TGCGCCAGCAGCTACCCCGGGACAGGGGTCGACAATGAGCAGTTCTTC.

In its sample, this clone was seen a few times. The rearrangement joins TRBV6-5 to TRBJ1-4, with D tentatively TRBD1 (6 bases). This CDR3 has 15 residues. Germline assignment: CDR1 MNHEY and CDR2 SVGAGI. Trimming pared 0 bases from V and 8 bases from J, leaving 13 bases between. The CDR3 sequence: CASSYSTRGYEKLFF. DNA for the CDR3: TGTGCCAGCAGTTACTCGACCAGGGGATACGAAAAACTGTTTTTT.

With regard to this clone: Other DNA sequences in this sample translate to the same CDR3. This sequence joins TRBV11-2 and TRBJ2-3; a weak D match, TRBD2 (6 bases). This CDR3 contains 13 residues. V lost 3 bases and J 6 bases, leaving 10 bases between the germline ends. From germline, CDR1 is SGHAT and CDR2 FQNNGV. The CDR3 spells CASSLGGPDTQYF. Written as DNA, the CDR3 is TGTGCCAGCAGCTTGGGGGGACCCGATACGCAGTATTTT.

V and J are TRBV11-3 and TRBJ2-6; a weak D match, TRBD2 (6 bases). Trimming shortened V by 5 bases and J by 0 bases, and 14 bases separated the two germline ends. There are 17 residues in the CDR3. Germline CDR1 and CDR2: SGHNT and YENEEA. Written as DNA, the CDR3 is TGTGCCAGCAGCCGCGGGACTTTCGCCTCTGGGGCCAACGTCCTGACTTTC. Translating it yields CASSRGTFASGANVLTF.